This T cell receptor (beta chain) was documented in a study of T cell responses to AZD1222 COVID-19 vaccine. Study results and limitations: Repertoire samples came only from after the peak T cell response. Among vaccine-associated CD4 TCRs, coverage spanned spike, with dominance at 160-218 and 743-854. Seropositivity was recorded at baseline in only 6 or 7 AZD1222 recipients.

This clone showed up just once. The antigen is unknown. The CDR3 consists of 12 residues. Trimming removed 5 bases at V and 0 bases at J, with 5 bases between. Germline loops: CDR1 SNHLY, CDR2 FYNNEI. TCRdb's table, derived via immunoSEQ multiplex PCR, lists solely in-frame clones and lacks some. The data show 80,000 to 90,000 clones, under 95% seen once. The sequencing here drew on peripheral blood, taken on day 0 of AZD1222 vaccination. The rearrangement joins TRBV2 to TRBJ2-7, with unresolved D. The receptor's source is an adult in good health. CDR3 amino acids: CASSLSSYEQYF. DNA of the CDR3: TGTGCCAGCAGTCTTAGCTCCTACGAGCAGTACTTC.